Listed here are 9 T cell receptor beta chains from one sample, sequenced in a study of T-cell memory formation after mild COVID-19. From the 5' RACE reads, TCRdb called clonotypes with MiXCR, one entry per CDR3 protein. The table has approximately 390,000 distinct CDR3 sequences, 15% to 20% seen once. The sample taken for sequencing was PBMCs or a T cell subset sorted from them (not recorded which). These receptor sequences come from a man between 18 and 35 years old who had mild COVID-19 (a few samples of this study predate the infection). Cell type and time point are not known.

The gene calls are TRBV9 and TRBJ2-7, with TRBD1 matching 10 bases. The CDR3 is 14 residues long. The germline V gene has CDR1 SGDLS and CDR2 YYNGEE. V gave up 1 base and J gave up 7 bases; unmatched junction bases: 5. The CDR3 loop reads CASSVNRTGGEQYF. The CDR3 DNA is TGTGCCAGCAGCGTAAACCGGACAGGGGGAGAGCAGTACTTC.

The chain combines TRBV4-1 with TRBJ2-7; 7 bases align to TRBD1. Losses at the gene ends were 3 bases for V and 0 bases for J; bases not matched to a gene: 5. The germline V gene encodes CDR1 MGHRA and CDR2 YSYEKL. The CDR3 consists of 15 residues. DNA for the CDR3: TGCGCCAGCAGCCAGGCCGGGACAGTCTCCTACGAGCAGTACTTC. Its translation is CASSQAGTVSYEQYF.

The V gene is TRBV6-5, the J gene TRBJ2-1, with D uncertain. Looked up from germline, CDR1 is MNHEY and CDR2 is SVGAGI. The V end lost 0 bases, the J end lost 5 bases, and 17 bases lay between the germline ends. This CDR3 has 17 amino acids. For the CDR3, the DNA is TGTGCCAGCAGTTACTCGGGCGAGACCAAGCGCAACAATGAGCAGTTCTTC. Amino acids: CASSYSGETKRNNEQFF.

The chain couples TRBV4-1 to TRBJ1-1; 8 bases are a match to TRBD1. After removal of 4 bases from V and 5 bases from J, the junction contained 9 bases not matched to a gene. Germline CDR1 reads MGHRA; CDR2 reads YSYEKL. CDR3 length equals 15 residues. CDR3 protein: CASSLHLRGQTEAFF. The DNA for the CDR3 is TGCGCCAGCAGCCTCCACCTCAGGGGGCAGACTGAAGCTTTCTTT.

This clonotype was counted only a few times. V is TRBV4-1 and J is TRBJ2-2; tentatively, D is TRBD2 (6 bases). Germline loops: CDR1 MGHRA, CDR2 YSYEKL. V lost 0 bases and J lost 7, with 15 bases in between. The CDR3 runs 16 residues. CDR3 sequence reads: CASSQDRTPGDGELFF. CDR3 coding DNA: TGCGCCAGCAGCCAAGATCGGACCCCGGGAGACGGGGAGCTGTTTTTT.

The chain links TRBV5-1 to TRBJ2-3; D might be TRBD1 or TRBD2, each matching 5 bases. This CDR3 has 14 amino acids. Per germline, CDR1 SGHRS and CDR2 YFSETQ. V gave up 6 bases and J gave up 0 bases, with 11 bases separating them. CDR3 bases: TGCGCCAGCAACCGGGACGATAGCACAGATACGCAGTATTTT. It codes for CASNRDDSTDTQYF.

In its sample, this clonotype was seen many times. The genes are TRBV5-1 and TRBJ2-6; the D is unclear. V was shortened by 2 bases and J by 0 bases, with 3 bases between the two germline ends. The CDR3 is 14 amino acids. The germline V gene encodes CDR1 SGHRS and CDR2 YFSETQ. CDR3 region: CASSFGSGANVLTF. The CDR3, as DNA: TGCGCCAGCAGCTTTGGCTCTGGGGCCAACGTCCTGACTTTC.

This clonotype was counted ten times or more. The chain has TRBV5-1 and TRBJ2-5; TRBD2 matches at 13 bases. The J segment lost 5 bases and the V segment lost 3 bases, leaving 10 bases of the junction unmatched. Germline V gene sequence: CDR1 SGHRS, CDR2 YFSETQ. This CDR3 has 17 residues. The CDR3 coding sequence is TGCGCCAGCAGCTCCAGGACTAGCGGGGGAGTAAGCGAGACCCAGTACTTC. Translating it yields CASSSRTSGGVSETQYF. Full variable domain (rest looked up from reference TRBV5-1 and TRBJ2-5): KAGVTQTPRYLIKTRGQQVTLSCSPISGHRSVSWYQQTPGQGLQFLFEYFSETQRNKGNFPGRFSGRQFSNSRSEMNVSTLELGDSALYLCASSSRTSGGVSETQYFGPGTRLLVL.

This clonotype came up a few times. The V gene is TRBV12-3 or TRBV12-4, the J gene TRBJ2-7, with D possibly TRBD1 on 5 matching bases. The CDR3 runs to 11 residues. The V gene lost 5 bases and the J gene lost 6 bases, with 8 bases spanning the gap. In nucleotides, the CDR3 is TGTGCCAGCAGTGCAGGGTTCGAGCAGTACGTC. Protein sequence: CASSAGFEQYV.